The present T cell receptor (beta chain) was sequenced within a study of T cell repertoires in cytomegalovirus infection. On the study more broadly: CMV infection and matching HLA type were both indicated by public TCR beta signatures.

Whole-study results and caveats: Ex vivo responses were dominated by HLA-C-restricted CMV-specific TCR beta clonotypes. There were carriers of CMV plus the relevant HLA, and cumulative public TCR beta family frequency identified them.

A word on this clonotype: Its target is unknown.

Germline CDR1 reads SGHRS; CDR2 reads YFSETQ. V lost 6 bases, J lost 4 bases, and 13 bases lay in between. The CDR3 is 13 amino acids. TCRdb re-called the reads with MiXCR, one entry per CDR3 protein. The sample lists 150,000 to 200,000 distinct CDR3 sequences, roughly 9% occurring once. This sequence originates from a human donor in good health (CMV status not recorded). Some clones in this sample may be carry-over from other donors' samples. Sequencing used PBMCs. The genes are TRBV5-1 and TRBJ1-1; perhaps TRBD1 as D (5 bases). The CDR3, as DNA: TGCGCCAGCACCGCAGGGTGGAGCACTGAAGCTTTCTTT. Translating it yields CASTAGWSTEAFF.